This TCR beta chain was recorded in a study of vaccination effects on CD4 cells after COVID-19. Overall study: Prior to sequencing, the ViraFEST assay stimulated PBMC with viral peptide pools, which expanded the antigen-specific CD4+ T cells. Post-vaccine samples followed the second dose by a median of 72 days.

Germline V gene data show CDR1 as LNHDA and CDR2 as SQIVND (reference sequence). The CDR3 loop spans 14 amino acids. The V and J ends lost 6 bases and 2 bases respectively, with 13 bases between them. Cells that had been cultured for roughly eleven days were the source of isolated CD4+ T cells. Either the BNT162b2 or mRNA-1273 vaccine was given to participants in two doses. In the case of this clone: No antigen is known for it.

Study observations and caveats: Vaccine- and infection-induced clones showed marked clonal contraction late following vaccination.

Assay used: immunoSEQ multiplex PCR; TCRdb lists only in-frame clones, some missing. Here the sample spans under 70,000 clones, 74% being singletons. The rearrangement joins TRBV19 to TRBJ1-2; D not certain. This receptor was identified in a human donor who received a COVID-19 vaccine. The starting material was CD4+ T cells from PBMCs cultured without peptide, obtained after COVID-19 vaccination. The CDR3: CASSPGPRNYGYTF. CDR3 nucleotide sequence: TGTGCCAGTAGCCCGGGCCCCAGGAACTATGGCTACACCTTC.